This note documents a single T cell receptor beta chain sequence. The ends were cut back, 0 bases at V and 6 bases at J, with 6 bases in the middle. CDR1 and CDR2 (germline): SGHNT, YENEEA. This CDR3 is 12 amino acids long. The sample originates from a study of OX40 agonist ivuxolimab in advanced cancers. Study details: Ivuxolimab, which patients received intravenously every 2 weeks, was dosed at 0.01 to 10 mg/kg. Among those enrolled, mean age was 60 years (range about 23 to 79) and 70% to 85% were male.

This table comes from immunoSEQ multiplex PCR, and its TCRdb copy is limited to in-frame clones, with some not included. The sample consists of roughly 110,000 clones, approximately 90% of them appearing once. The origin of this receptor is an adult with an advanced solid tumor such as melanoma, head and neck, liver or kidney cancer. The sequencing here drew on CD4+ or CD8+ T cells sorted from blood, taken in a trial of the OX40 agonist ivuxolimab. This chain links TRBV11-3 with TRBJ2-7; D perhaps matches TRBD2 (5 bases). The CDR3 protein is CASSLDGSEQYF. For the CDR3, the DNA is TGTGCCAGCAGCTTAGATGGGAGCGAGCAGTACTTC.